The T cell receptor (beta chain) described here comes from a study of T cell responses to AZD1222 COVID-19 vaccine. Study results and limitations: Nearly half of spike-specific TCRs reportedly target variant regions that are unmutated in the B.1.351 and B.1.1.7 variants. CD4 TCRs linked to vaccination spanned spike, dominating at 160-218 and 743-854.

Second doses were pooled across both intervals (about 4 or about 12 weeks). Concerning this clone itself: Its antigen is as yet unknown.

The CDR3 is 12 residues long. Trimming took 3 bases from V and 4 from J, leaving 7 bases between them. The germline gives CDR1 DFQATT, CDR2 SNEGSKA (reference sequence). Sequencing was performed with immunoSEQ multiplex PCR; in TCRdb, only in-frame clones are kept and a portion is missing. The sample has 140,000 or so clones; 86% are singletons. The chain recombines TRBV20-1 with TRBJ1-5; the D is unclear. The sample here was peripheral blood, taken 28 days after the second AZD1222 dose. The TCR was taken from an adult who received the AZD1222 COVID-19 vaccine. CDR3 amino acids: CSASSGNQPQHF. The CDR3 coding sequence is TGCAGTGCTAGTTCGGGGAATCAGCCCCAGCATTTT.